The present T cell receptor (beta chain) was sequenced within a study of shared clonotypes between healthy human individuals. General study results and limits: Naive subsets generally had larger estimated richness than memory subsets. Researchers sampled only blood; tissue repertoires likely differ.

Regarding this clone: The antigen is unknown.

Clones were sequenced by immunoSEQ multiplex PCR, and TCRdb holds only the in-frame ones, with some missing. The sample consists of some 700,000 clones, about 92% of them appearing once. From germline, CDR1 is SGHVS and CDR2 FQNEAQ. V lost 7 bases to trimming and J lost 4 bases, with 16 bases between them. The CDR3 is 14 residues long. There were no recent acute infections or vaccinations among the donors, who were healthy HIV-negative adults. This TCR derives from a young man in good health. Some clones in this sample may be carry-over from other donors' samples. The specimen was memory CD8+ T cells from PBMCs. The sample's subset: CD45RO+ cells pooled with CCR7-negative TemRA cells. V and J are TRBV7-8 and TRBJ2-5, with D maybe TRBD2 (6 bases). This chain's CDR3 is CASIQRRGGETQYF. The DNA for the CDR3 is TGTGCCAGCATCCAGCGCCGGGGAGGAGAGACCCAGTACTTC.